This T cell receptor (beta chain) was identified during a study of technical replicates of blood from a few donors (TCRdb year 2017). The library was prepared using the immunoSEQ multiplex PCR assay. TCRdb mirrors the immuneACCESS table, restricted to in-frame sequences. Some clones are absent from its copies; in checked studies, under half trace to an unresolved V gene, and the reason for the others is unknown. The sample yields some 70,000 clones; around 95% were counted once. The ten biggest clones cover about 0.22% of the sample. This clone was seen just once. This receptor's antigen is unknown. One base away there is no much larger clone; base qualities are not given. A distance of 11 bases separates the germline ends of V and J, which lose 5 bases and 0 bases respectively. In the germline V gene (reference sequence), CDR1 corresponds to LNHNV and CDR2 to YYDKDF. From its cysteine to its phenylalanine, the CDR3 spans 15 amino acids. The sequence is cut down to CDR3 DNA, 45 bases in frame from base 1.

Sequencing input: T cells isolated from PBMCs. The V gene is TRBV15 and the J gene is TRBJ1-5, with TRBD1 tentatively as D gene (6 bases match). The receptor was isolated from a human donor in good health. The DNA reads TGTGCCACCAGCGCCCGGACAGATAGCAATCAGCCCCAGCATTTT. This encodes CATSARTDSNQPQHF.